Shown below are 28 T cell receptor beta chains from a single sample sequenced in a study of spatial heterogeneity in lung cancer. The antigens of these receptors remain unknown. MiXCR, run by TCRdb on the 5' RACE reads, gives a single entry per CDR3 protein. The sample contains 9,800 or so distinct CDR3 sequences, 6% to 7% of which appear only once. As to time point: sample taken at primary tumor resection. Study-wide points: Tumor mutation counts were tracked by expanded intratumoral alpha and beta TCR counts.

Sequenced material: lung tumor tissue, taken at surgery. The source of these receptors is a male donor with early-stage non-small cell lung cancer.

This clonotype has a count of ten or more. The V and J genes are TRBV20-1 and TRBJ2-7, with TRBD1 as a possible D gene (5 bases). V was cut by 5 bases and J by 3 bases, with 8 bases left in between. Germline CDR1 DFQATT, CDR2 SNEGSKA (reference sequence). The CDR3 covers 11 residues. In DNA, the CDR3 is TGCAGTGCTTGTGACAGCTACGAGCAGTACTTC. Protein product: CSACDSYEQYF.

There are many counts of this clonotype. The V call is TRBV6-1, the J call TRBJ2-1, with TRBD1 matching over 7 bases. This CDR3 contains 17 residues. Germline V CDR1 and CDR2: MNHNS, SASEGT. The ends lost 6 bases at V and 4 bases at J; junction bases unmatched: 15. In DNA, the CDR3 is TGTGCCAGCAGCCGTCCGCCAGACAGGGCTTCGTACAATGAGCAGTTCTTC. Protein product: CASSRPPDRASYNEQFF.

In this sample, this clonotype turned up many times. The chain links TRBV18 to TRBJ1-1, with D perhaps TRBD1 (6 bases). V lost 1 base to trimming and J lost 2 bases, with 11 bases between them. CDR3 size: 15 residues. The germline gives CDR1 KGHSH, CDR2 LQKENI. The CDR3 nucleotides read TGTGCCAGCTCACCACTCCGGGGGCTAAACACTGAAGCTTTCTTT. Its translation is CASSPLRGLNTEAFF.

J is TRBJ2-6 and V is TRBV19; D gene unclear. V gave up 6 bases and J gave up 0 bases, with 15 bases separating them. The germline V gene encodes CDR1 LNHDA and CDR2 SQIVND (reference sequence). This CDR3 comprises 17 residues. CDR3: CASSRKRDTSGANVLTF. CDR3 DNA sequence: TGTGCCAGTAGCCGAAAAAGGGATACCTCTGGGGCCAACGTCCTGACTTTC.

This clonotype came up many times. V usage is TRBV5-1 and J usage is TRBJ1-6; D is uncertain. V was shortened by 0 bases and J by 5 bases, with 9 bases between the two germline ends. The CDR3 sequence is 15 residues long. The germline CDR1 and CDR2 sequences are SGHRS and YFSETQ. This CDR3 reads CASSLAGRNNSPLHF. Written as DNA, the CDR3 is TGCGCCAGCAGCTTGGCCGGGCGGAATAATTCACCCCTCCACTTT.

By sample share, this clonotype is medium-sized. The rearrangement uses TRBV20-1 and TRBJ1-1, with D possibly matching TRBD1 (5 bases). Germline CDR1 and CDR2: DFQATT and SNEGSKA (reference sequence). The CDR3 consists of 13 residues. Trimming took off 7 bases at V and 1 base at J, with 13 bases between the two ends. As DNA, the CDR3 is TGCAGTGTTCCGGGACGGTCGAACACTGAAGCTTTCTTT. Protein: CSVPGRSNTEAFF.

The chain combines TRBV29-1 with TRBJ2-7; 9 nucleotides agree with TRBD1. The CDR3 is made up of 14 amino acids. V trimming: 0 bases; J trimming: 4 bases; junction bases outside the gene matches: 4. CDR1 is SQVTM, CDR2 ANQGSEA, per germline. The CDR3 loop reads CSVEDTGTGYEQYF. In nucleotides, the CDR3 is TGCAGCGTTGAAGACACCGGGACAGGGTACGAGCAGTACTTC.

This clonotype came up many times. CDR3 coding DNA: TGTGCCAGTGGCCGGGACAGGGGAGGCACAGATACGCAGTATTTT. It encodes CASGRDRGGTDTQYF. The chain links TRBV19 to TRBJ2-3; TRBD1 aligns across 10 bases. The germline V gene encodes CDR1 LNHDA and CDR2 SQIVND (reference sequence). The V and J ends lost 8 bases and 1 base, in that order; junction bases with no gene match: 6. The CDR3 spans 15 residues.

This clonotype was seen many times. The chain is built from TRBV4-2 and TRBJ2-1, with D uncertain. Germline lookup yields CDR1 LGHNA and CDR2 YNFKEQ. The CDR3 extends over 12 amino acids. The V end was cut by 4 bases, the J end by 7 bases, with 8 bases between. CDR3 protein: CASSPHPNEQFF. The CDR3 DNA reads as TGTGCCAGCAGCCCCCATCCAAATGAGCAGTTCTTC.

This clonotype was counted at least ten times. The CDR3 sequence: CASSPGWQNYEQYF. The CDR3, as DNA: TGTGCCAGCAGCCCCGGGTGGCAGAACTACGAGCAGTACTTC. The rearrangement uses TRBV28 and TRBJ2-7; the D is unclear. The CDR3 covers 14 residues. Germline V gives CDR1 MDHEN, CDR2 SYDVKM. Trimming left V 6 bases short and J 3 bases short, with 15 bases between.

Judged by abundance, this clonotype is medium-sized (0.01 to 0.1%). V is TRBV24-1 and J is TRBJ2-4; TRBD1 or TRBD2 may be the D gene (5 bases each). The CDR3 loop spans 19 amino acids. Deletions cut 4 bases from V and 0 bases from J, with 21 bases between. The germline CDR1 and CDR2 sequences are KGHDR and SFDVKD. CDR3 nucleotides: TGTGCCACCAGTGACCCCGCGGGTGACAGCAATTTAGCCAAAAACATTCAGTACTTC. It specifies CATSDPAGDSNLAKNIQYF.

This clonotype was detected many times. The J gene is TRBJ1-3, the V gene TRBV20-1, with TRBD1 identical over 7 bases. Looked up from germline, CDR1 is DFQATT and CDR2 is SNEGSKA (reference sequence). This CDR3 contains 16 residues. The V and J ends lost 0 bases and 0 bases, in that order; junction bases with no gene match: 5. For the CDR3, the DNA is TGCAGTGCTAGAGACTCGAACAGGGGCTCTGGAAACACCATATATTTT. Amino acid sequence: CSARDSNRGSGNTIYF.

This clonotype is large by share. The V gene is TRBV5-6, the J gene TRBJ1-6; 9 bases agree with TRBD1. CDR1 is SGHDT, CDR2 YYEEEE, per germline. The CDR3 extends over 16 amino acids. V gave up 3 bases and J gave up 3 bases; unmatched junction bases: 4. CDR3 in DNA: TGTGCCAGCAGCTGGGACAGGGAGCTCTATAATTCACCCCTCCACTTT. Amino acids: CASSWDRELYNSPLHF.

At least ten counts were recorded for this clonotype. The chain combines TRBV6-2 or TRBV6-3 with TRBJ2-4; D could derive from TRBD1 or TRBD2 (5 bases each). This CDR3 contains 13 residues. Germline lookup yields CDR1 MNHEY and CDR2 SVGEGT. V lost 0 bases, J lost 9 bases, and 9 bases lay in between. The CDR3 spells CASSYSGDRIQYF. CDR3 coding DNA: TGTGCCAGCAGTTACTCCGGGGACCGCATTCAGTACTTC.

This clonotype was picked up many times. V usage is TRBV2 and J usage is TRBJ2-7, with D perhaps assigned TRBD1 or TRBD2 (5 bases each). The CDR3 has 13 residues. Trimming stripped 6 bases from V and 0 bases from J, with 9 bases between. CDR1 is SNHLY, CDR2 FYNNEI, per germline. The CDR3 nucleotides read TGTGCCAGCAGCTGGGGGAGCTCCTACGAGCAGTACGTC. It encodes CASSWGSSYEQYV.

The sample holds many counts of this clonotype. This rearrangement joins TRBV7-3 to TRBJ2-2, with D tentatively TRBD1 (5 bases). The germline V gene encodes CDR1 SGHTA and CDR2 FQGTGA. The CDR3 spans 16 residues. Trimming removed 0 bases at V and 6 bases at J, with 14 bases between. CDR3 residues: CASSLTGPARAGELFF. The CDR3 DNA reads as TGTGCCAGCAGCTTAACGGGGCCAGCAAGGGCCGGGGAGCTGTTTTTT.

The chain couples TRBV7-9 to TRBJ2-7; D perhaps matches TRBD1 (6 bases). CDR3 length equals 14 residues. Trimming removed 7 bases from V and 6 bases from J, with 19 bases in between. Germline V gene sequence: CDR1 SEHNR, CDR2 FQNEAQ (reference sequence). The DNA of the CDR3 is TGTGCCAGCACCGGCCGGGACACCCTCACCGAGCAGTACTTC. Encoded protein: CASTGRDTLTEQYF.

The V gene is TRBV4-1, the J gene TRBJ2-7; weak D call: TRBD1 (8 bases). Germline V gene lookup returns CDR1 MGHRA and CDR2 YSYEKL. The V end was cut by 4 bases, the J end by 2 bases, with 15 bases between. The CDR3 is 15 amino acids. CDR3 DNA sequence: TGCGCCAGCAGCCTCGGACAGGGAGGGGCCTACGAGCAGTACTTC. It encodes CASSLGQGGAYEQYF.

This clonotype was seen many times. This chain uses TRBV20-1 with TRBJ2-1; D call uncertain. Per the germline V gene, CDR1 is DFQATT and CDR2 is SNEGSKA (reference sequence). This CDR3 is built from 15 residues. V lost 6 bases and J lost 2, with 17 bases in between. CDR3 residues: CSATPGSGTYNEQFF. CDR3 nucleotides: TGCAGTGCCACCCCGGGCAGTGGAACCTACAATGAGCAGTTCTTC.

In this sample, this clonotype is medium-sized. The V call is TRBV24-1, the J call TRBJ1-5, with a weak D call TRBD1 (6 bases). The CDR3 spans 16 residues. The germline V gene has CDR1 KGHDR and CDR2 SFDVKD. Trimming removed 0 bases at V and 4 bases at J, with 12 bases between. Written as DNA, the CDR3 is TGTGCCACCAGTGATTTGCCTTTGGGACAAAATCAGCCCCAGCATTTT. The encoded protein is CATSDLPLGQNQPQHF.

The sample holds many counts of this clonotype. The CDR3 reads CASSLEVGQPQHF. CDR3 in DNA: TGCGCCAGCAGCTTGGAGGTCGGGCAGCCCCAGCATTTT. This chain links TRBV5-1 with TRBJ1-5; D not resolved. V was clipped by 0 bases and J by 7 bases, with 8 bases between them. The CDR3 has 13 amino acids. Germline V gene lookup returns CDR1 SGHRS and CDR2 YFSETQ.

This clonotype has a count of ten or more. The chain employs TRBV12-3 or TRBV12-4 and TRBJ2-1, with TRBD1 matching 12 bases. The CDR3 loop spans 16 amino acids. With 6 bases clipped from V and 6 bases from J, the junction kept 9 bases outside the gene matches. In DNA form, the CDR3 reads TGTGCCAGCAGATCTCGTCCGGGACAGGGGGCCAATGAGCAGTTCTTC. Translated: CASRSRPGQGANEQFF.

Many counts were recorded for this clonotype. The chain combines TRBV6-1 with TRBJ2-1; D ambiguous. Looked up from germline, CDR1 is MNHNS and CDR2 is SASEGT. V was shortened by 6 bases and J by 4 bases, with 10 bases between the two germline ends. This CDR3 contains 13 residues. CDR3: CASRPTTYNEQFF. The CDR3 bases are TGTGCCAGCAGACCTACCACTTACAATGAGCAGTTCTTC.

This clonotype was counted many times. The J gene is TRBJ2-7, the V gene TRBV3-1, with D perhaps given as TRBD1 or TRBD2 (7 bases each). V was trimmed by 0 bases and J by 9 bases, leaving 12 bases between them. The CDR3 has 13 amino acids. Germline values: CDR1 LGHDT, CDR2 YNNKEL (reference sequence). DNA of the CDR3: TGTGCCAGCAGCCAAGAGGGAGGGACAGCGCAGTACGTC. Protein: CASSQEGGTAQYV.

In this sample, this clonotype turned up many times. V usage is TRBV20-1 and J usage is TRBJ2-5, with a possible D match to TRBD2 (6 bases). V gave up 4 bases and J gave up 5 bases, with 17 bases separating them. Germline V gives CDR1 DFQATT, CDR2 SNEGSKA (reference sequence). The CDR3 runs 14 residues. CDR3 bases: TGCAGTGCTACCCCCGGGACTCGCTGGGAGACCCAGTACTTC. This translates into CSATPGTRWETQYF.

This clonotype was counted ten times or more. The chain joins TRBV19 to TRBJ2-5; 10 bases are a match to TRBD1. Germline CDR1 reads LNHDA; CDR2 reads SQIVND (reference sequence). Losses at the gene ends were 6 bases for V and 4 bases for J; bases not matched to a gene: 5. The CDR3 contains 14 residues. DNA of the CDR3: TGTGCCAGTAGCCAGGACAGGGGGGGAGAGACCCAGTACTTC. Its translation is CASSQDRGGETQYF.

This clonotype was observed at least ten times. This chain uses TRBV28 with TRBJ1-6, with D perhaps matching TRBD1 (5 bases). The germline V gene has CDR1 MDHEN and CDR2 SYDVKM. Deletions cut 4 bases from V and 14 bases from J, with 12 bases between. CDR3 length: 12 residues. The CDR3 nucleotides read TGTGCCAGCAGTTCGTCTTCAGGGACCCTCCACTTT. Protein: CASSSSSGTLHF.

The sample holds many counts of this clonotype. The rearrangement uses TRBV5-1 and TRBJ1-2; D not resolved. Trimming left V 6 bases short and J 4 bases short, with 13 bases between. The CDR3 is made up of 13 amino acids. From germline, CDR1 is SGHRS and CDR2 YFSETQ. CDR3 sequence: CASTPALSYGYTF. The CDR3 nucleotides read TGCGCCAGCACCCCAGCCCTGTCCTATGGCTACACCTTC.